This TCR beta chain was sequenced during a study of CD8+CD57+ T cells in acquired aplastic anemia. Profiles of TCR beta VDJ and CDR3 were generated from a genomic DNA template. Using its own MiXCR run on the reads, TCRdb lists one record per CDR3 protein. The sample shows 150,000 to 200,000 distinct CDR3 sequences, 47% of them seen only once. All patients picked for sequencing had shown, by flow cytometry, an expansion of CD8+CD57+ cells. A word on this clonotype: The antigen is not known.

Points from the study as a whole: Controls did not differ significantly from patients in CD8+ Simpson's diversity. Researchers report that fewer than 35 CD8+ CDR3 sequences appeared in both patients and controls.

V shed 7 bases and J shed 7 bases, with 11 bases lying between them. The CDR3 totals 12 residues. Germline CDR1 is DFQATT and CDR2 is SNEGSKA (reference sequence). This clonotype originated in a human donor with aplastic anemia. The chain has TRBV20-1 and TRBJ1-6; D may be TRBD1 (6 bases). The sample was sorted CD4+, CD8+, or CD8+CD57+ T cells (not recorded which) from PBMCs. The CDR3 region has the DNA TGCAGTGTACAGGGTGGCAATTCACCCCTCCACTTT. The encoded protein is CSVQGGNSPLHF.